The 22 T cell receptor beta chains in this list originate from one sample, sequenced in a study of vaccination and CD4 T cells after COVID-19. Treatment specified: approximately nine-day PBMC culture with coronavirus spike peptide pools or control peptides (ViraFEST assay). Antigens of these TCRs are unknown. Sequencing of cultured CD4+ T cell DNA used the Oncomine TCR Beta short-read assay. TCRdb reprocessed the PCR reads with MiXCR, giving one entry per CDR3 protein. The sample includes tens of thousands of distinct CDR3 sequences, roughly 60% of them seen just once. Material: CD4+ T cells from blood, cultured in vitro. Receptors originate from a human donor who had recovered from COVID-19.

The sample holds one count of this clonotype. CDR3 sequence (DNA): TGTGCCATCAGTGAGTCGCAGGGGGCGGGTCAGCCCCAGCATTTT. Protein sequence: CAISESQGAGQPQHF. The rearrangement uses TRBV10-3 and TRBJ1-5; 8 nucleotides agree with TRBD1. This CDR3 is built from 15 residues. The V segment lost 0 bases and the J segment 6 bases; nucleotides outside the gene matches: 4. Germline CDR1 ENHRY, CDR2 SYGVKD.

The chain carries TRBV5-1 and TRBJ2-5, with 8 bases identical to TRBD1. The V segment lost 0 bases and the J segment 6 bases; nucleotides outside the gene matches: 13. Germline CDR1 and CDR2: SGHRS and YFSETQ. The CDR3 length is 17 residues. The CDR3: CASSLGPGQAILQTQYF. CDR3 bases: TGCGCCAGCAGCTTGGGGCCGGGACAGGCCATTTTACAGACCCAGTACTTC.

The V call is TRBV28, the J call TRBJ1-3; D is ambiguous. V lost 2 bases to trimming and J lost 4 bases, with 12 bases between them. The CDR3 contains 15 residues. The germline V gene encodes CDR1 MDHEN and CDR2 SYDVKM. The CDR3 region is CASSLAGGAGNTIYF. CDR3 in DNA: TGTGCCAGCAGTTTAGCAGGCGGCGCAGGAAACACCATATATTTT.

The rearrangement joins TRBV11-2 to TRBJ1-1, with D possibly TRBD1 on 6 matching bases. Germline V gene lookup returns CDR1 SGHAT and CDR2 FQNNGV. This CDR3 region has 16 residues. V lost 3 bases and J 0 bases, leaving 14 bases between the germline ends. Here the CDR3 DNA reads TGTGCCAGCAGCTTGGTGGCAGGGGTTATGAACACTGAAGCTTTCTTT. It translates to CASSLVAGVMNTEAFF.

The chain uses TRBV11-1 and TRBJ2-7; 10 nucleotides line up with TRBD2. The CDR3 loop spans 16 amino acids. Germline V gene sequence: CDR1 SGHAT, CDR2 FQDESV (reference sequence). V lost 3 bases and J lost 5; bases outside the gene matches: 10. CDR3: CASSLAWASGSHEQYF. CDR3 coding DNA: TGTGCCAGCAGCTTGGCCTGGGCTAGCGGGAGTCACGAGCAGTACTTC. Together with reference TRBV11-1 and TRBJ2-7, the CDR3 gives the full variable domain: EAEVAQSPRYKITEKSQAVAFWCDPISGHATLYWYRQILGQGPELLVQFQDESVVDDSQLPKDRFSAERLKGVDSTLKIQPAELGDSAMYLCASSLAWASGSHEQYFGPGTRLTVT.

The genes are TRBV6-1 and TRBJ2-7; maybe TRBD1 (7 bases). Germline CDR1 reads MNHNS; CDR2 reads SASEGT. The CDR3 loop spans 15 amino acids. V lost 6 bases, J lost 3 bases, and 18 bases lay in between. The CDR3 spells CASRHRQGGFYEQYF. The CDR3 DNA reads TGTGCCAGCAGACACAGACAGGGAGGTTTCTACGAGCAGTACTTC.

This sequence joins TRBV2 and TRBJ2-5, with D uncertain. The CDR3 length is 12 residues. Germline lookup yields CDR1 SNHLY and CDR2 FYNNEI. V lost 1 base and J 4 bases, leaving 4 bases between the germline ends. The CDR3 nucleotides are TGTGCCAGCAGTGAAGGGCCAGAGACCCAGTACTTC. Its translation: CASSEGPETQYF.

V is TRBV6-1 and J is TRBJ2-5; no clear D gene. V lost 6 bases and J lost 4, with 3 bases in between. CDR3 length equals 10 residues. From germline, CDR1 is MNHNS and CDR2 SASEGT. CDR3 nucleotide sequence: TGTGCCAGCAGCAGAGAGACCCAGTACTTC. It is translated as CASSRETQYF.

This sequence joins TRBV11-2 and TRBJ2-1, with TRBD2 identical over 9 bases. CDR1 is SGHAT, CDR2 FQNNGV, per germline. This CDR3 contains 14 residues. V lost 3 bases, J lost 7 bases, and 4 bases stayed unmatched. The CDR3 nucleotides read TGTGCCAGCAGCTTGCTAGCGGGATCGAATGAGCAGTTCTTC. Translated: CASSLLAGSNEQFF.

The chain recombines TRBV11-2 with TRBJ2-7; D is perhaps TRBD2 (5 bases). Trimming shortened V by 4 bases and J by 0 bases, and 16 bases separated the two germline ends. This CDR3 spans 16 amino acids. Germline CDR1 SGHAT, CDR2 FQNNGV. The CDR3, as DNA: TGTGCCAGCAGCTCGCTCCGTTTGGGGAGCTCCTACGAGCAGTACTTC. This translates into CASSSLRLGSSYEQYF. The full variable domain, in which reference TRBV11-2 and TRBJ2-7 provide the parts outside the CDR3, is EAGVAQSPRYKIIEKRQSVAFWCNPISGHATLYWYQQILGQGPKLLIQFQNNGVVDDSQLPKDRFSAERLKGVDSTLKIQPAKLEDSAVYLCASSSLRLGSSYEQYFGPGTRLTVT.

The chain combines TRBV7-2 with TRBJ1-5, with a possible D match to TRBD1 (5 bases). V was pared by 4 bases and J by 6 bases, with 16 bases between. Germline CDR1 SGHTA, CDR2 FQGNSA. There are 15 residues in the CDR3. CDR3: CASSYGAGRGQPQHF. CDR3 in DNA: TGTGCCAGCAGCTACGGGGCAGGGCGGGGTCAGCCCCAGCATTTT.

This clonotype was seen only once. DNA for the CDR3: TGTGCCAGCAGTGTGCAGTTGGCCCCCTATGGCTACACCTTC. Its protein is CASSVQLAPYGYTF. The rearrangement joins TRBV6-1 to TRBJ1-2; D call uncertain. With 4 bases removed from V and 4 bases from J, the gap between germline ends came to 13 bases. CDR3 length equals 14 residues. Germline V gives CDR1 MNHNS, CDR2 SASEGT.

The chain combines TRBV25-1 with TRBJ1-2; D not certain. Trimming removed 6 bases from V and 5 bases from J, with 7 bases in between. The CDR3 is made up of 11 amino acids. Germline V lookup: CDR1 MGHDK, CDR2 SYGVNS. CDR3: CASSGRYGYTF. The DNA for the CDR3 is TGTGCCAGCAGCGGACGGTATGGCTACACCTTC.

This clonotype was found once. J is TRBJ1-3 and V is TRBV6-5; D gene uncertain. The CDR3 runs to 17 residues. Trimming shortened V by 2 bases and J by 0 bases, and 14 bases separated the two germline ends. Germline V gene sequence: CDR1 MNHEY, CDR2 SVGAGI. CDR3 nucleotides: TGTGCCAGCAGTTACGCCCGACGAACGGGCTCTGGAAACACCATATATTTT. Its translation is CASSYARRTGSGNTIYF.

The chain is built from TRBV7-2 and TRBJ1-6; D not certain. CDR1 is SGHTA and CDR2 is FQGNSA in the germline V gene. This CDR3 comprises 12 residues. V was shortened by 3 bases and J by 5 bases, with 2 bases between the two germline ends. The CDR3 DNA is TGTGCCAGCAGCTTCAATAATTCACCCCTCCACTTT. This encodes CASSFNNSPLHF.

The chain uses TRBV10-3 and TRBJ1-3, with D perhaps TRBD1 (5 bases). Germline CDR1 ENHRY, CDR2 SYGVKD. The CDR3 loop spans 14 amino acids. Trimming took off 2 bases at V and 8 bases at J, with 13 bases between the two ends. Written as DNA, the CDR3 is TGTGCCATCAGTGAGCCCCAATCCAGGGACACCATATATTTT. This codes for CAISEPQSRDTIYF.

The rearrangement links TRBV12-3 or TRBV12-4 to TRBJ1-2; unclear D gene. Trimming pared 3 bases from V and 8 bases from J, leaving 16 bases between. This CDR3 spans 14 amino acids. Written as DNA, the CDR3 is TGTGCCAGCAGTTTTGCCGGAGAGGCCAGCGGCTACACCTTC. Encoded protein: CASSFAGEASGYTF.

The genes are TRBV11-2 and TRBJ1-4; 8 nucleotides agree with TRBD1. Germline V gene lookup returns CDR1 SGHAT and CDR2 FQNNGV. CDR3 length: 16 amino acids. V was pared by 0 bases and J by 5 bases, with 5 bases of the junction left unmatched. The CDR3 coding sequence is TGTGCCAGCAGCTTAGATGGGACAGGCGGGAATGAAAAACTGTTTTTT. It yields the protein CASSLDGTGGNEKLFF.

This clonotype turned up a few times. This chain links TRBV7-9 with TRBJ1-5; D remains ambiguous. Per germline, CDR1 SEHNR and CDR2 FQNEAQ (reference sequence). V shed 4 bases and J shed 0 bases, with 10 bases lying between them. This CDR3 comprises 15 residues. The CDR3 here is CASSSLDGSNQPQHF. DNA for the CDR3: TGTGCCAGCAGCTCCCTGGACGGTAGCAATCAGCCCCAGCATTTT.

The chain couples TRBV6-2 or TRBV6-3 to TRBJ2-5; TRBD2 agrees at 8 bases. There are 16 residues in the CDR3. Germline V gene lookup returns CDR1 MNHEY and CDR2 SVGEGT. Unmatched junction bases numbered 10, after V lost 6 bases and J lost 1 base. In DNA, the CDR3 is TGTGCCAGCAGCCCCCACCGGACTAGCCTCCAAGAGACCCAGTACTTC. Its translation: CASSPHRTSLQETQYF.

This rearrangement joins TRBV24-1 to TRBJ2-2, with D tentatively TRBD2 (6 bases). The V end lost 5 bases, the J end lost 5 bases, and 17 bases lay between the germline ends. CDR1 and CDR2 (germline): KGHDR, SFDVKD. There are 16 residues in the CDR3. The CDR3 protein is CATSATDRGLTGELFF. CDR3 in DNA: TGTGCCACCAGTGCTACCGACAGAGGACTAACCGGGGAGCTGTTTTTT.

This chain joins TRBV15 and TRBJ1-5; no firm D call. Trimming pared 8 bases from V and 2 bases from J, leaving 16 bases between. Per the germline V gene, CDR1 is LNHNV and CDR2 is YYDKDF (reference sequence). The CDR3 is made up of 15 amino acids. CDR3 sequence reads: CATGGPGMGNQPQHF. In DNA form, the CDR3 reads TGTGCCACCGGTGGACCGGGGATGGGCAATCAGCCCCAGCATTTT.